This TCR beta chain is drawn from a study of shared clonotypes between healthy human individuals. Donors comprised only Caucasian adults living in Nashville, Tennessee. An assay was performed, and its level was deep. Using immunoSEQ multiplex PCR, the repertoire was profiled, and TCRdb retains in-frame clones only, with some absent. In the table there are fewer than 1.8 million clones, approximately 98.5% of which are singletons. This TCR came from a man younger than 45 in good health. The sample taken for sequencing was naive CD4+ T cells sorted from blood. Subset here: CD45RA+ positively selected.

The CDR3 nucleotides are TGTGCCAGCTCACCCTTCAGGGAAACGAACACTGAAGCTTTCTTT. It codes for CASSPFRETNTEAFF. The chain joins TRBV18 to TRBJ1-1; the D gene is possibly TRBD1 (5 bases). V lost 3 bases, J lost 1 base, and 12 bases lay in between. In germline, CDR1 is KGHSH, CDR2 LQKENI. This CDR3 has 15 residues.